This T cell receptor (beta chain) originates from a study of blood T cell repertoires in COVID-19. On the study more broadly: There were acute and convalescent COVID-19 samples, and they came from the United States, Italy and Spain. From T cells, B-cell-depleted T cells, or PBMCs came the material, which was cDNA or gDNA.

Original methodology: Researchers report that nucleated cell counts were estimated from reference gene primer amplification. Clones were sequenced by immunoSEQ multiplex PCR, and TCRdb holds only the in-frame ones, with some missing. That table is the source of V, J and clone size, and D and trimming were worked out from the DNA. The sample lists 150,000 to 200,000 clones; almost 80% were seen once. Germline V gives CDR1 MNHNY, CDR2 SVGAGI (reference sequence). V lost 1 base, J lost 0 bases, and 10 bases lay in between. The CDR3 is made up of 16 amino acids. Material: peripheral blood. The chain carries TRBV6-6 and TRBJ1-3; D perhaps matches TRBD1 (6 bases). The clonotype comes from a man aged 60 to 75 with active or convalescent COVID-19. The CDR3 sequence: CASSYYGQISGNTIYF. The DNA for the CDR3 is TGTGCCAGCAGTTACTATGGACAGATCTCTGGAAACACCATATATTTT.